The present T cell receptor beta chain was sequenced within a study of regulatory T cells in long-lasting Graves disease. Study-level points and caveats: Persistent disease was characterized by preferential usage of TRBV28, TRBJ1-2 and TRBJ2-5.

In building TCR beta libraries, iRepertoire HTBI primers were used together with Arm-PCR of CDR3 regions. TCRdb reprocessed the multiplex PCR reads via MiXCR and lists one record per CDR3 protein. The sample consists of more than 450,000 distinct CDR3 sequences, more than 10% of them appearing once. The sample holds many counts of this clonotype. Its target is unknown. CDR3 size: 15 residues. V was clipped by 2 bases and J by 7 bases, with 12 bases between them. CDR1 and CDR2 from the germline V gene are MNHNS and SASEGT. As to time point: newly diagnosed GD, antithyroid drugs for less than 3 months. Scientists built the TCR library using RNA that was extracted from PBMCs. This sample also belongs to another study, concerning T cells in Graves' hyperthyroidism and ophthalmopathy.

Sample: peripheral blood mononuclear cells (PBMCs), taken at new diagnosis, from a patient treated with antithyroid drugs. The receptor was derived from a woman between 25 and 40 years old with Graves disease. The J gene is TRBJ1-6, the V gene TRBV6-1; a weak D match, TRBD1 (5 bases). The DNA for the CDR3 is TGTGCCAGCAGTGAATGGTTGGGGGAGAATTCACCCCTCCACTTT. Translation gives CASSEWLGENSPLHF.